This passage covers 19 T cell receptor beta chains from one sample sequenced in a study of CXCR3-negative and CXCR3-positive naive CD8 T cells. Via 5' RACE with UMI labels, TRB cDNA libraries were prepared. TCRdb re-analyzed the 5' RACE reads; it lists each CDR3 protein once, without DNA. The listing records under 85,000 distinct CDR3 sequences. Sequenced material: naive CXCR3- CD8+ T cells from blood. Subset specified: CD45RO-CCR7+CD27+CD95- naive CD8+ T cells lacking CXCR3 (TNR3-). Receptor source: a human donor in good health. Some clones in this sample may be carry-over from other donors' samples.

The J gene is TRBJ1-1, the V gene TRBV11-3. The CDR3 loop spans 15 amino acids. CDR1 and CDR2 (germline): SGHNT, YENEEA. CDR3 in amino acids: CASSYITDLNTEAFF. Full variable domain (outside the CDR3, taken from reference TRBV11-3 and TRBJ1-1): EAGVVQSPRYKIIEKKQPVAFWCNPISGHNTLYWYLQNLGQGPELLIRYENEEAVDDSQLPKDRFSAERLKGVDSTLKIQPAELGDSAVYLCASSYITDLNTEAFFGQGTRLTVV.

The CDR3 reads CASSQTANTEAFF. The rearrangement uses TRBV12-3 or TRBV12-4 and TRBJ1-1. CDR3 size: 13 residues.

This chain's CDR3 is CASRVDYPTSGEQFF. The chain joins TRBV7-3 to TRBJ2-1; TCRdb's assignment of TRBD2 cannot be checked, as there is no DNA. Per germline, CDR1 SGHTA and CDR2 FQGTGA. The CDR3 spans 15 residues.

The rearrangement joins TRBV6-4 to TRBJ1-1; TCRdb's assignment of TRBD1 cannot be checked, as there is no DNA. Germline CDR1 reads MRHNA; CDR2 reads SNTAGT. This CDR3 spans 18 amino acids. This CDR3 is CASNPAGGTGGPNTEAFF.

The V call is TRBV28, the J call TRBJ2-7. The CDR3 has 13 amino acids. Germline V gives CDR1 MDHEN, CDR2 SYDVKM. The CDR3 protein is CACNPGSSYEQYF.

J is TRBJ1-1 and V is TRBV25-1; the D gene TCRdb calls, TRBD1, cannot be checked with no DNA. The CDR3 extends over 19 amino acids. Germline CDR1 and CDR2: MGHDK and SYGVNS. The CDR3 loop reads CASSGPQRGGGGLSFEAFF.

The chain couples TRBV6-2 or TRBV6-3 to TRBJ2-1; as DNA is missing, the TRBD2 call by TCRdb cannot be tested. Germline V gene lookup returns CDR1 MNHEY and CDR2 SVGEGT. The CDR3 has 17 amino acids. The CDR3 spells CASSYPSGGASYNEQFF.

This chain connects TRBV7-6 to TRBJ2-5; TCRdb outputs TRBD2, but without DNA this stays unchecked. The CDR3 consists of 15 residues. From germline, CDR1 is SGHVS and CDR2 FNYEAQ. The CDR3 spells CASSQGLAGGETQYF.

V gene TRBV11-2 combines with J gene TRBJ1-2; TCRdb gives TRBD1 as the D gene, but with no DNA this cannot be confirmed. From germline, CDR1 is SGHAT and CDR2 FQNNGV. CDR3 length: 16 residues. This chain's CDR3 is CASSFGGWDRQSGYTF.

V usage is TRBV12-5 and J usage is TRBJ1-6; the D call from TCRdb, TRBD1, cannot be confirmed without DNA. CDR1 and CDR2 (germline): LGHNT, FRNRAP. The CDR3 totals 16 residues. CDR3 residues: CASGTPQGGDNSPLHF.

The chain is built from TRBV29-1 and TRBJ2-1; with no DNA, the TCRdb D assignment of TRBD1 cannot be verified. In germline, CDR1 is SQVTM, CDR2 ANQGSEA. The CDR3 sequence is 14 residues long. CDR3 loop: CSVEEDRGLSEQFF.

CDR3 protein: CASSQSWNEQFF. The rearrangement joins TRBV23-1 to TRBJ2-1. TRBV23-1 belongs to the ORF category, with a function that is uncertain. The CDR3 loop spans 12 amino acids.

The chain has TRBV7-9 and TRBJ2-3; TCRdb's assignment of TRBD2 cannot be checked, as there is no DNA. Germline V CDR1 and CDR2: SEHNR, FQNEAQ (reference sequence). This CDR3 is 17 amino acids long. CDR3 region: CASSLFYPSGRTDTQYF.

This chain uses TRBV27 with TRBJ2-7; TCRdb outputs TRBD1, but without DNA this stays unchecked. This CDR3 contains 14 residues. CDR1 and CDR2 (germline): MNHEY, SMNVEV (reference sequence). The CDR3 sequence: CASSLSGAGYEQYF.

J is TRBJ1-2 and V is TRBV23-1. TRBV23-1 qualifies as an ORF whose function is uncertain. This CDR3 is 11 amino acids long. The CDR3 is CASRGNYGYTF.

The V and J genes are TRBV7-9 and TRBJ2-7; TCRdb returns TRBD2, unconfirmable since there is no DNA. The CDR3 contains 18 residues. Per germline, CDR1 SEHNR and CDR2 FQNEAQ (reference sequence). The CDR3 loop reads CASSATVEYSGGTHEQYF.

CDR3 sequence reads: CASNPGGHSYNEQFF. The chain links TRBV7-9 to TRBJ2-1; TCRdb's D gene call, TRBD1, goes unchecked for lack of DNA. Germline loops: CDR1 SEHNR, CDR2 FQNEAQ (reference sequence). The CDR3 has 15 amino acids.

J is TRBJ2-4 and V is TRBV29-1; the TCRdb D gene call, TRBD1, has no DNA to confirm it. The V gene's germline CDR1 is SQVTM and CDR2 ANQGSEA. The CDR3 spans 18 residues. The CDR3 spells CSVEDVSRGAFAKNIQYF. Together with reference TRBV29-1 and TRBJ2-4, the CDR3 gives the full variable domain: SAVISQKPSRDICQRGTSLTIQCQVDSQVTMMFWYRQQPGQSLTLIATANQGSEATYESGFVIDKFPISRPNLTFSTLTVSNMSPEDSSIYLCSVEDVSRGAFAKNIQYFGAGTRLSVL.

This chain connects TRBV28 to TRBJ2-7. This CDR3 region has 16 residues. Per germline, CDR1 MDHEN and CDR2 SYDVKM. The CDR3 region is CASSLRAGYSSYEQYF. The variable domain in full, completed from reference TRBV28 and TRBJ2-7, reads DVKVTQSSRYLVKRTGEKVFLECVQDMDHENMFWYRQDPGLGLRLIYFSYDVKMKEKGDIPEGYSVSREKKERFSLILESASTNQTSMYLCASSLRAGYSSYEQYFGPGTRLTVT.